Listed below are T cell receptor beta chains from one sample, sequenced in a study of cytomegalovirus exposure and HLA in healthy donors. Measured with immunoSEQ multiplex PCR; TCRdb has only the in-frame clones, and not every one. This table holds over 200,000 clones, about 80% found once. Sequences were obtained from PBMCs. These receptors were taken from a middle-aged woman in good health and CMV-seropositive. CDR3s leave out the opening cysteine and the closing phenylalanine or tryptophan. Fields, in order: V gene, CDR3 length, J gene, clone size, CDR3 protein. Rows may omit the clone size; those that give it use once, few, many or a size class.

>TRBV7-9|15|TRBJ2-2|.
ASSPPYRVSLTGELF
>TRBV18|10|TRBJ1-4|few
ASSPEGEKLF
>TRBV7-2|11|TRBJ1-2|few
ASSLGQENGYT
>TRBV5-1|13|TRBJ2-7|once
ASSLDGQGSYEQY
>TRBV4-1|13|TRBJ1-3|.
ASSQTGRSGNTIY
>TRBV4-2|14|TRBJ2-1|once
ASSQDLTSGRREQF
>TRBV9|15|TRBJ2-3|.
ASSVGSGSIIADTQY
>TRBV28|13|TRBJ2-3|few
ASGWTGGAVDTQY
>TRBV30|12|TRBJ1-2|few
AWRAGGLVGGYT
>TRBV6-4|12|TRBJ2-2|.
ASSGTVNTGELF
>TRBV5-1|13|TRBJ1-5|.
ASSLQGFGNQPQH
>TRBV11-2|12|TRBJ1-2|once
ASTKTATNYGYT
>TRBV2|13|TRBJ2-5|once
ASSEAARGRETQY
>TRBV30|16|TRBJ2-1|.
AWSIGTLLNFSYNEQF
>TRBV6-1|12|TRBJ1-2|.
ASSEGTGFWGYT
>TRBV28|14|TRBJ2-1|.
ASSSPGVGGPHEQF
>TRBV27|14|TRBJ2-5|.
ASSSSWSGMGETQY
>TRBV19|14|TRBJ1-1|once
ASSIVPQGVNTEAF
>TRBV7-2|12|TRBJ2-3|once
ASSLRGNWDTQY
>TRBV7-9|13|TRBJ1-2|.
ASSYSGTGGYGYT
>TRBV2|11|TRBJ1-1|.
ASSEFDGLEAF
>TRBV7-2|12|TRBJ1-2|few
ASSLLGRAEGYT
>TRBV7-9|12|TRBJ1-2|.
SSSTRQAFYGYT
>TRBV7-9|10|TRBJ2-7|.
SSSSPPYEQY
>TRBV30|11|TRBJ1-2|.
ACSGLHPYGYT
>TRBV7-3|13|TRBJ1-1|.
ASSLTGPGNTEAF
>TRBV4-2|12|TRBJ1-2|.
ASSSVRVPYGYT
>TRBV7-2|13|TRBJ1-4|.
ASSLERRLNEKLF
>TRBV19|14|TRBJ1-5|.
ASRGRGGGLSQPQH
>TRBV5-4|14|TRBJ1-1|few
ASSPRTGLLNTEAF
>TRBV30|12|TRBJ1-3|.
AWSPGGGGNTIY
>TRBV7-6|14|TRBJ1-5|.
ASSLGGGSSNQPQH
>TRBV7-9|13|TRBJ2-7|.
SSSFIETGKYEQY
>TRBV27|10|TRBJ2-7|.
ASSLRGGEQY
>TRBV7-8|11|TRBJ1-1|.
ASSHMRGTEAF
>TRBV11-2|16|TRBJ2-1|few
ASSLEGASGGAGAWQF
>TRBV5-4|16|TRBJ2-1|.
ARALVGGGLSSYNEQF
>TRBV7-9|11|TRBJ1-5|.
ASSFGQGQPQH
>TRBV2|13|TRBJ1-5|.
ASSEASGFGQPQH
>TRBV18|12|TRBJ1-1|.
ASSQSEGATEAF
>TRBV29-1|8|TRBJ2-3|few
SVYTDTQY
>TRBV4-1|15|.|.
ASSQGLRGAVYYEQY
>TRBV19|14|TRBJ2-1|.
ASSLQGGILHYEQF
>TRBV5-6|12|TRBJ1-5|.
ASSLVGSGQPQH
>TRBV18|13|TRBJ2-7|.
ASSPEARGLYEQY
>TRBV5-4|18|TRBJ1-5|.
ASSLLGGDRGPLSNQPQH
>TRBV11-2|13|TRBJ2-3|.
ASSSRLGSTDTQY
>TRBV6-4|13|TRBJ2-2|.
ASSPRLAETGELF
>TRBV9|12|TRBJ1-2|.
ASSLDRQGWDYT
>TRBV9|13|TRBJ1-4|.
ASSGGTAGGEKLF
>TRBV30|10|TRBJ2-5|once
AWSVFKETQY
>TRBV6-5|13|TRBJ1-2|.
ASSYLTITGTGYT
>TRBV7-2|14|TRBJ1-1|few
ASSLGGGMVGTEAF
>TRBV28|13|TRBJ1-2|few
ASSLAQGWVGGYT